The 8 T cell receptor beta chains in this list originate from one sample, sequenced in a study of early T cells in non-severe SARS-CoV-2 infection. A single record per CDR3 protein comes from TCRdb applying MiXCR to the 5' RACE reads. This sample yields around 50,000 distinct CDR3 sequences, of which under 14% are seen a single time; 10% belongs to the top ten. What was sequenced was whole blood. The receptors shown here come from an adult who was a healthcare worker with PCR-confirmed SARS-CoV-2 infection or an uninfected control (not recorded which).

This clonotype appeared a few times. The CDR3 sequence: CASRNYGRVGDEQFF. The CDR3 DNA sequence: TGTGCCAGCAGAAATTACGGCAGGGTTGGCGATGAGCAGTTCTTC. The J gene is TRBJ2-1, the V gene TRBV11-2; a possible D gene is TRBD1 (5 bases). CDR3 length equals 15 residues. Trimming took off 6 bases at V and 8 bases at J, with 20 bases between the two ends. In germline, CDR1 is SGHAT, CDR2 FQNNGV.

There are many counts of this clonotype. The chain uses TRBV7-6 and TRBJ2-3; TRBD2 matches 9 bases. Germline V gives CDR1 SGHVS, CDR2 FNYEAQ. The length of the CDR3 is 18 residues. Trimming at V came to 5 bases and at J to 3 bases, leaving 15 bases not matched to a gene. The CDR3 spells CASSPDAREGLVTDTQYF. The CDR3 coding sequence is TGTGCCAGCAGCCCCGATGCGCGGGAGGGCCTAGTAACAGATACGCAGTATTTT.

The CDR3 sequence: CASSVTTLNTEAFF. The CDR3 DNA reads as TGTGCCAGCAGCGTTACGACCTTGAACACTGAAGCTTTCTTT. The V and J genes are TRBV11-2 and TRBJ1-1; D is uncertain. Germline loops: CDR1 SGHAT, CDR2 FQNNGV. The CDR3 is 14 residues long. Deletions cut 5 bases from V and 0 bases from J, with 10 bases between.

The rearrangement uses TRBV29-1 and TRBJ1-2; unclear D gene. Trimming took 3 bases from V and 7 from J, leaving 15 bases between them. Germline lookup yields CDR1 SQVTM and CDR2 ANQGSEA. CDR3 length equals 13 residues. CDR3 residues: CSVEGRVKSGYTF. DNA for the CDR3: TGCAGCGTTGAGGGTAGGGTAAAGTCTGGCTACACCTTC.

This chain uses TRBV2 with TRBJ2-3, with TRBD2 matching 11 bases. This CDR3 comprises 15 residues. Losses at the gene ends were 4 bases for V and 1 base for J; bases not matched to a gene: 1. Germline V gene lookup returns CDR1 SNHLY and CDR2 FYNNEI. The CDR3 spells CASSVGLAGTDTQYF. CDR3 in DNA: TGTGCCAGCAGTGTGGGACTAGCGGGCACAGATACGCAGTATTTT.

This clonotype was seen a handful of times. The chain has TRBV6-5 and TRBJ1-1; no clear D. CDR1 and CDR2 (germline): MNHEY, SVGAGI. Trimming left V 6 bases short and J 4 bases short, with 15 bases between. This CDR3 comprises 14 residues. CDR3 region: CASSLESDSTEAFF. CDR3 sequence (DNA): TGTGCCAGCAGCCTAGAATCGGATAGCACTGAAGCTTTCTTT.

This clonotype has only a few counts. The V and J genes are TRBV24-1 and TRBJ2-1; TRBD1 might be the D (5 bases). CDR3 size: 14 residues. V was cut by 1 base and J by 7 bases, with 10 bases left in between. Germline lookup yields CDR1 KGHDR and CDR2 SFDVKD. In nucleotides, the CDR3 is TGTGCCACCAGTGATTTTCTCAGGGTGAATGAGCAGTTCTTC. Encoded protein: CATSDFLRVNEQFF.

There are many counts of this clonotype. The chain employs TRBV3-1 and TRBJ1-4, with D possibly matching TRBD1 (5 bases). Germline-derived CDR1 and CDR2 are LGHDT and YNNKEL (reference sequence). The CDR3 is 13 residues long. Trimming pared 3 bases from V and 7 bases from J, leaving 9 bases between. CDR3 DNA: TGTGCCAGCAGCCACAGGGAAGTTGAAAAACTGTTTTTT. Residues: CASSHREVEKLFF. The full variable domain, completed using reference TRBV3-1 and TRBJ1-4, is DTAVSQTPKYLVTQMGNDKSIKCEQNLGHDTMYWYKQDSKKFLKIMFSYNNKELIINETVPNRFSPKSPDKAHLNLHINSLELGDSAVYFCASSHREVEKLFFGSGTQLSVL.